This entry features one TCR beta chain sequence. The antigen this receptor binds is unknown. Base qualities are not at hand, and no much larger clone is one base apart. The CDR3 spans 15 residues, from the cysteine through the phenylalanine. The read is trimmed to its CDR3 DNA, 45 bases read in frame from base 1. The junction shows trimming of 4 bases on V and 5 bases on J, and the gene matches do not reach 8 bases of it. Taken from the germline V gene, the CDR1 and CDR2 loops are SQVTM and ANQGSEA. These data belong to a study of CD8 T cells in Susac syndrome (dated by TCRdb to between 2018 and 2021). In terms of the full investigation: The study used repertoire sequencing to test whether antigen drove CD8+ T cell activation and differentiation in Susac syndrome. Clonality of the CD8+ T cell repertoire was compared between about a dozen healthy donors, roughly 14 Susac syndrome patients and roughly 15 multiple sclerosis patients.

RNA was extracted using the RNeasy kit, and roughly 0.5 to 1 ug of the RNA was reverse transcribed with random hexamers. TCR beta CDR3 regions were amplified with the immunoSEQ multiplex PCR assay covering 54 Vbeta and 13 Jbeta segments. PCR amplification bias was corrected by using a synthetic template baseline for primer optimization and computational correction. On the study's bioinformatics: Reads were annotated to V, D and J genes according to IMGT and were analyzed with immunoSEQ Analyzer, with only productive sequences retained. Clonality was calculated as one minus the Shannon entropy normalized by log2 of the number of productive unique sequences. Public and private clones were assessed among the 100 most prevalent clones of each patient and control. Clones were defined as Susac-specific when absent from the healthy and MS cohorts, from fewer than 1,300 published viral clones and from other ImmuneACCESS disease sequences. Starting from the raw public reads, TCRdb applied fastp trimming at Q25, assembled clones with MiXCR and retained in-frame beta chains. Duplicate CDR3 protein sequences are folded into a single record with the most common DNA and genes. In this record, the V and J calls reflect TCRdb's handling and not the investigators' own analysis. The sample has roughly 150,000 distinct CDR3 sequences on record, 95% to 96% of them singletons. Of the sample, 0.14% to 0.15% is held by the ten largest clones.

Overall study results and their limits: The study acknowledged that relatively few individuals were included in the TCR sequencing and HLA analysis.

Peripheral blood CD8+ and CD4+ T cells from healthy donors, Susac syndrome patients and multiple sclerosis patients were profiled by high-throughput TCR beta sequencing. The multiple sclerosis controls were treatment-naive patients whose relapsing-remitting disease, either stable or active, fulfilled the revised McDonald criteria. Bulk CD8+ and CD4+ T cells were purified by magnetic negative isolation, while CD8+ TEMRA cells were enriched using FACS. Blood was drawn into EDTA tubes, processed within 24 hours, and PBMCs were isolated by density gradient centrifugation. PBMCs intended for TCR sequencing were frozen in liquid nitrogen and were later thawed in a 37 degrees C water bath. The sorted or isolated CD4+, CD8+ and CD8+ TEMRA cells reached a purity of at least 90%.

This TCR came from a human donor with multiple sclerosis. The sequence is built from TRBV29-1 and TRBJ2-2; 9 central bases correspond to TRBD1. Sequenced: CD8+ T cells from PBMCs. The encoded CDR3 is CSVVLLGQGTGELFF. The DNA is as follows: TGCAGCGTTGTGTTGCTGGGACAGGGTACCGGGGAGCTGTTTTTT.